These 9 T cell receptor beta chains originate from one sample sequenced in a study of spatial heterogeneity in lung cancer. Via MiXCR, TCRdb re-called the 5' RACE reads, giving one row per CDR3 protein. The sample shows under 10,000 distinct CDR3 sequences, 5% to 6.5% of them seen only once. Indicated time point: sample taken at primary tumor resection. Extraction of whole RNA from tumor, nontumor lung or frozen PBMC preceded unsorted sequencing. Sequenced here: PBMCs, sampled at surgery. Receptors were obtained from a male donor with early-stage non-small cell lung cancer.

The V gene is TRBV4-3, the J gene TRBJ1-2; D not certain. The CDR3 is 16 residues long. Trimming cost V 3 bases and J 2 bases, with 16 bases left between them. Per germline, CDR1 LGHNA and CDR2 YSLEER. In DNA form, the CDR3 reads TGCGCCAGCAGCCATATTCGCAGCGATGGGAACTATGGCTACACCTTC. Translation gives CASSHIRSDGNYGYTF.

This clonotype was recorded at least ten times. The genes are TRBV9 and TRBJ1-1, with D possibly being TRBD1 (6 bases). The CDR3 extends over 14 amino acids. V lost 0 bases to trimming and J lost 8 bases, with 14 bases between them. Germline V gene lookup returns CDR1 SGDLS and CDR2 YYNGEE. For the CDR3, the DNA is TGTGCCAGCAGCGTAGGGACAGTCCTAGCAGAAGCTTTCTTT. Translation gives CASSVGTVLAEAFF.

This clonotype was counted many times. In nucleotides, the CDR3 is TGTGCCAGCAGTTTATGGGGTAGCGGGAGAGGGGATGAGCAGTTCTTC. This sequence encodes CASSLWGSGRGDEQFF. The chain has TRBV28 and TRBJ2-1; 9 nucleotides align to TRBD2. V trimming: 0 bases; J trimming: 8 bases; junction bases outside the gene matches: 8. The CDR3 has 16 residues. Germline-derived CDR1 and CDR2 are MDHEN and SYDVKM. Full variable domain (outside the CDR3, taken from reference TRBV28 and TRBJ2-1): DVKVTQSSRYLVKRTGEKVFLECVQDMDHENMFWYRQDPGLGLRLIYFSYDVKMKEKGDIPEGYSVSREKKERFSLILESASTNQTSMYLCASSLWGSGRGDEQFFGPGTRLTVL.

This clonotype was seen a handful of times. In DNA form, the CDR3 reads TGTGCCAGCAGCGTAGCGGCGGGAGTGGATAAGGAGCAGTTCTTC. This gives the protein CASSVAAGVDKEQFF. The gene calls are TRBV9 and TRBJ2-1, with TRBD2 matching 7 bases. The ends lost 0 bases at V and 10 bases at J; junction bases unmatched: 10. In germline, CDR1 is SGDLS, CDR2 YYNGEE. There are 15 residues in the CDR3.

There are many counts of this clonotype. J is TRBJ2-1 and V is TRBV11-2; TRBD1 is a possible D gene (6 bases). The CDR3 contains 16 residues. Germline V CDR1 and CDR2: SGHAT, FQNNGV. Trimming took off 3 bases at V and 8 bases at J, with 20 bases between the two ends. CDR3 DNA sequence: TGTGCCAGCAGCTTCGTGGGAACCCCTGGACAGCATGAGCAGTTCTTC. Translation: CASSFVGTPGQHEQFF. The full variable domain, rest sourced from reference TRBV11-2 and TRBJ2-1, is EAGVAQSPRYKIIEKRQSVAFWCNPISGHATLYWYQQILGQGPKLLIQFQNNGVVDDSQLPKDRFSAERLKGVDSTLKIQPAKLEDSAVYLCASSFVGTPGQHEQFFGPGTRLTVL.

This clonotype was counted many times. The chain carries TRBV7-9 and TRBJ2-7; D is ambiguous. In germline, CDR1 is SEHNR, CDR2 FQNEAQ (reference sequence). With 4 bases removed from V and 3 bases from J, the gap between germline ends came to 10 bases. The CDR3 loop spans 13 amino acids. This CDR3 reads CASSSGRYYEQYF. In DNA form, the CDR3 reads TGTGCCAGCAGCTCCGGCAGGTACTACGAGCAGTACTTC.

This clonotype has a count of ten or more. The chain employs TRBV11-2 and TRBJ1-2; D is undetermined. This CDR3 has 16 residues. V was cut by 1 base and J by 4 bases, with 16 bases left in between. Germline assignment: CDR1 SGHAT and CDR2 FQNNGV. CDR3 loop: CASSLGLSFGSYGYTF. CDR3 coding DNA: TGTGCCAGCAGCTTAGGCCTCAGTTTCGGGTCCTATGGCTACACCTTC.

This clonotype was found many times. The V and J genes are TRBV12-3 or TRBV12-4 and TRBJ1-5; 12 bases fit TRBD1. The CDR3 contains 15 residues. Trimming at V came to 7 bases and at J to 7 bases, leaving 8 bases not matched to a gene. This chain's CDR3 is CASTPGQGAGQPQHF. The CDR3 DNA reads as TGTGCCAGCACCCCGGGACAGGGGGCCGGACAGCCCCAGCATTTT.

Many counts were recorded for this clonotype. DNA of the CDR3: TGTGCCAGCAGCCCAATCGGGGCCATGAACACTGAAGCTTTCTTT. It specifies CASSPIGAMNTEAFF. This chain links TRBV7-9 with TRBJ1-1; TRBD1 might be the D (5 bases). The germline V gene has CDR1 SEHNR and CDR2 FQNEAQ (reference sequence). The CDR3 totals 15 residues. Trimming took 5 bases from V and 0 from J, leaving 13 bases between them.